This paragraph covers one T cell receptor (beta chain) sequence. The sample comes from a study of blood T cell repertoires in COVID-19. Germline V gives CDR1 SGDLS, CDR2 YYNGEE. The CDR3 is 13 amino acids. V was clipped by 7 bases and J by 0 bases; unmatched bases: 0. Sequenced by immunoSEQ multiplex PCR; TCRdb stores in-frame clones only, minus some. Here the sample spans about 160,000 clones, around 89% being singletons. The origin of this receptor is a man aged 55 to 70 with acute or convalescent COVID-19. This chain joins TRBV9 and TRBJ2-2; TRBD2 aligns across 7 bases. Sample: peripheral blood. The CDR3 loop reads CASGGANTGELFF. CDR3 bases: TGTGCCAGCGGGGGGGCGAACACCGGGGAGCTGTTTTTT.